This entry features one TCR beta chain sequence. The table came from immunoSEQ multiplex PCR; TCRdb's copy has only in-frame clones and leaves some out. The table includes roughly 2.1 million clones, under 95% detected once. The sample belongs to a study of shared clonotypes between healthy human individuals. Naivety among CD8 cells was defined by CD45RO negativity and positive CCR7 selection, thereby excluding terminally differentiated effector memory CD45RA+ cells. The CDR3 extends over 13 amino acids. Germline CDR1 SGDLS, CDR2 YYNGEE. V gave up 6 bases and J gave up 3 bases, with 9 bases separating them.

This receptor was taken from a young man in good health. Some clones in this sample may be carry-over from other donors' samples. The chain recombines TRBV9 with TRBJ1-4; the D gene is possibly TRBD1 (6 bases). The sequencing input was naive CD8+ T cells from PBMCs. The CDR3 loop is CASIYRANEKLFF. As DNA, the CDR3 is TGTGCCAGCATCTACAGGGCTAATGAAAAACTGTTTTTT. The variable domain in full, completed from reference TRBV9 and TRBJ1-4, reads DSGVTQTPKHLITATGQRVTLRCSPRSGDLSVYWYQQSLDQGLQFLIQYYNGEERAKGNILERFSAQQFPDLHSELNLSSLELGDSALYFCASIYRANEKLFFGSGTQLSVL.